Below are 3 T cell receptor beta chains sequenced from a single sample in a study of Ad26.COV2.S vaccination and SARS-CoV-2 variants. Treatment: roughly 19 received Ad26.COV2.S at low or high dose, single or two shots; 5 received placebo; per-sample allocation not given. The samples date from day 63 after the first vaccine or placebo injection. Libraries were prepared by immunoSEQ multiplex PCR; TCRdb keeps only in-frame clonotypes and omits some of them. The sample lists hundreds of thousands of clones, about 90% occurring once. The material sequenced was peripheral blood, taken in a trial of Ad26.COV2.S vaccine versus placebo. These receptors came from a person aged 18-65 years who received the Ad26.COV2.S COVID-19 vaccine or a placebo.

This rearrangement joins TRBV7-6 to TRBJ1-4; no definite D call. The CDR3 contains 17 residues. V lost 2 bases to trimming and J lost 0 bases, with 13 bases between them. The germline V gene encodes CDR1 SGHVS and CDR2 FNYEAQ. CDR3 sequence reads: CASSLPRETSTNEKLFF. DNA of the CDR3: TGTGCCAGCAGCTTACCCCGAGAGACCTCAACTAATGAAAAACTGTTTTTT.

The chain employs TRBV6-5 and TRBJ1-2; D gene ambiguous. V lost 2 bases, J lost 3 bases, and 10 bases lay in between. The CDR3 spans 14 residues. In germline, CDR1 is MNHEY, CDR2 SVGAGI. As DNA, the CDR3 is TGTGCCAGCAGTTACAGCGACATGGACTATGGCTACACCTTC. Translation: CASSYSDMDYGYTF.

As for this clone: One junction end disagrees with the germline gene, perhaps due to a read error. The chain is built from TRBV7-9 and TRBJ2-1, with 9 bases fitting TRBD1. Germline loops: CDR1 SEHNR, CDR2 FQNEAQ (reference sequence). This CDR3 is built from 13 residues. The CDR3 spells CAGDRDLHNEQFF. The CDR3 nucleotides read TGCGCGGGGGACAGGGACCTCCACAATGAGCAGTTCTTC.